This T cell receptor (beta chain) was identified during a study of cytomegalovirus exposure and HLA in healthy donors. Study-wide results and limits: Whilst most TCR sequences proved rare, a subset of public TCRs occurred across many donors.

Comments on this clone: Antigen unknown.

The germline gives CDR1 MNHEY, CDR2 SVGAGI. The CDR3 loop spans 15 amino acids. Trimming removed 2 bases at V and 3 bases at J, with 13 bases between. Both 60 Vbeta primers and 13 Jbeta primers went into the PCR. TCRdb's copy holds only in-frame clones and misses some; the assay was immunoSEQ multiplex PCR. The sample yields under 150,000 clones, approximately 80% seen once. The TCR originated in a man in his late teens or twenties in good health and CMV-seronegative. The chain recombines TRBV6-5 with TRBJ1-1, with a possible D match to TRBD1 (5 bases). Input material: PBMCs. The CDR3 reads CASSYAGNSYTEAFF. For the CDR3, the DNA is TGTGCCAGCAGTTACGCAGGGAATTCATACACTGAAGCTTTCTTT.